The 9 T cell receptor beta chains below come from one sample, sequenced in a study of blood T cell repertoires in COVID-19. Sequenced by immunoSEQ multiplex PCR; TCRdb stores in-frame clones only, minus some. The data contain about 130,000 clones, approximately 82% of them singletons. Sequenced input: peripheral blood. These TCRs come from a man in his sixties with acute or convalescent COVID-19.

The rearrangement links TRBV5-1 to TRBJ2-5; 8 bases agree with TRBD1. After removal of 3 bases from V and 4 bases from J, the junction contained 2 bases not matched to a gene. The CDR3 has 13 residues. CDR1 SGHRS and CDR2 YFSETQ come from the germline V gene. CDR3 DNA: TGCGCCAGCAGCTCAGGGGGCCGAGAGACCCAGTACTTC. Translating it yields CASSSGGRETQYF.

The chain employs TRBV11-2 and TRBJ1-1, with D perhaps matching TRBD1 (6 bases). The V end was cut by 5 bases, the J end by 6 bases, with 19 bases between. CDR3 length: 15 amino acids. Germline V gene data show CDR1 as SGHAT and CDR2 as FQNNGV. The CDR3: CASSATGGPKAEAFF. The CDR3 nucleotides read TGTGCCAGCAGCGCGACCGGGGGGCCGAAGGCTGAAGCTTTCTTT.

This clone was observed once. V gene TRBV24-1 combines with J gene TRBJ1-2; maybe TRBD1 (6 bases). CDR1 is KGHDR and CDR2 is SFDVKD in the germline V gene. V gave up 1 base and J gave up 4 bases, with 12 bases separating them. The CDR3 is made up of 15 amino acids. The CDR3 sequence: CATSDFRRGAYGYTF. CDR3 bases: TGTGCCACCAGTGATTTTCGCAGGGGTGCCTATGGCTACACCTTC.

The chain employs TRBV12-5 and TRBJ2-1, with 9 bases aligning to TRBD1. The junction had 13 bases not matched to a gene; V was cut back by 1 base and J by 0 bases. In germline, CDR1 is LGHNT, CDR2 FRNRAP. The CDR3 spans 20 residues. This CDR3 is CASGLAPGQGSWTSYNEQFF. DNA of the CDR3: TGTGCTAGTGGTTTGGCCCCAGGACAGGGGTCGTGGACCTCCTACAATGAGCAGTTCTTC.

The chain uses TRBV10-1 and TRBJ2-3, with 11 bases lining up with TRBD2. CDR1 WNHNN and CDR2 SYGVQD come from the germline V gene (reference sequence). V gave up 11 bases and J gave up 4 bases; unmatched junction bases: 14. The CDR3 contains 16 residues. CDR3 sequence (DNA): TGCGCCCCCGCGTTAGCGGGAGGGCAAGGTGCAGATACGCAGTATTTT. Its protein product is CAPALAGGQGADTQYF.

The rearrangement links TRBV6-1 to TRBJ1-3; no definite D call. This CDR3 has 14 residues. Germline V gives CDR1 MNHNS, CDR2 SASEGT. The V end lost 3 bases, the J end lost 1 base, and 7 bases lay between the germline ends. CDR3 protein: CASSDSGSGNTIYF. CDR3 sequence (DNA): TGTGCCAGCAGTGATTCGGGGTCTGGAAACACCATATATTTT.

This clone was counted between two and nine times. V usage is TRBV7-9 and J usage is TRBJ2-2; 8 bases line up with TRBD1. Germline V gene lookup returns CDR1 SEHNR and CDR2 FQNEAQ (reference sequence). The CDR3 is 15 amino acids. J gave up 0 bases and V 7 bases, and 4 bases lay outside the gene matches. The CDR3 loop reads CASTPGGTNTGELFF. CDR3 bases: TGTGCCAGCACCCCAGGGGGCACGAACACCGGGGAGCTGTTTTTT.

V and J are TRBV30 and TRBJ2-1, with unresolved D. CDR3 size: 14 residues. The germline V gene has CDR1 GTSNPN and CDR2 SVGIG (reference sequence). V gave up 0 bases and J gave up 10 bases, with 16 bases separating them. The CDR3 protein is CAWSVSLTADEQFF. CDR3 bases: TGTGCCTGGAGTGTATCTTTGACTGCCGACGAGCAGTTCTTC. Variable domain in full (rest from reference TRBV30 and TRBJ2-1): SQTIHQWPATLVQPVGSPLSLECTVEGTSNPNLYWYRQAAGRGLQLLFYSVGIGQISSEVPQNLSASRPQDRQFILSSKKLLLSDSGFYLCAWSVSLTADEQFFGPGTRLTVL.

This clone was picked up one time. This sequence joins TRBV7-9 and TRBJ1-2; perhaps TRBD1 as D (6 bases). Germline CDR1 SEHNR, CDR2 FQNEAQ (reference sequence). The CDR3 is 14 amino acids. V gave up 4 bases and J gave up 4 bases, with 13 bases separating them. The CDR3 DNA reads as TGTGCCAGCAGCTCCGAACAGGGTCCCTATGGCTACACCTTC. As protein: CASSSEQGPYGYTF.